This passage covers 25 T cell receptor beta chains from one sample sequenced in a study of blood T cell repertoires in COVID-19 (dated by TCRdb to between 2020 and 2021). To prepare the library, the immunoSEQ multiplex PCR assay was applied. The clones in this table, taken by TCRdb from immuneACCESS, are in-frame only. Not every clone is retained; where verified, under half of the shortfall comes from an unresolved V gene, and the cause of the rest is unknown. In all, the sample holds 250,000 or so clones, and 70% to 90% of those were seen once. Jointly, the top ten make up approximately 2% of the sample. The specimen was PBMCs or T cells enriched from blood (not recorded which). Receptor source: a woman between 50 and 59 years old who had recovered from COVID-19.

The V gene is TRBV28, the J gene TRBJ2-3; D perhaps matches TRBD2 (6 bases). The CDR3 sequence is 13 residues long. The ends were cut back, 11 bases at V and 0 bases at J, with 12 bases in the middle. In germline, CDR1 is MDHEN, CDR2 SYDVKM. Here the CDR3 DNA reads TGTGCCGCGGGCGGGACTAGCACAGATACGCAGTATTTT. This gives the protein CAAGGTSTDTQYF.

This rearrangement joins TRBV28 to TRBJ1-4; tentatively, D is TRBD1 (6 bases). Between the trimmed V and J ends, which lost 6 bases and 4 bases, there was a span of 15 bases. The CDR3 runs to 15 residues. Germline V gene lookup returns CDR1 MDHEN and CDR2 SYDVKM. The CDR3 coding sequence is TGTGCCAGCAGGGCTGCCGGGACACTTAATGAAAAACTGTTTTTT. Translated, it gives CASRAAGTLNEKLFF.

V and J are TRBV19 and TRBJ1-6; D not certain. The CDR3 is 17 residues long. Germline lookup yields CDR1 LNHDA and CDR2 SQIVND (reference sequence). Trimming removed 3 bases at V and 7 bases at J, with 19 bases between. CDR3 protein: CASSISEGKGWNSPLHF. In DNA form, the CDR3 reads TGTGCCAGTAGTATTTCAGAGGGCAAAGGCTGGAATTCACCCCTCCACTTT.

V and J are TRBV29-1 and TRBJ2-1, with D tentatively TRBD2 (6 bases). This CDR3 spans 18 amino acids. The germline V and J ends were trimmed by 3 bases and 3 bases, with 24 bases remaining between them. From germline, CDR1 is SQVTM and CDR2 ANQGSEA. The CDR3 region is CSVEFRELHLGRYNEQFF. The CDR3 region has the DNA TGCAGCGTTGAGTTTCGGGAGCTCCACCTGGGGCGCTACAATGAGCAGTTCTTC.

The rearrangement links TRBV25-1 to TRBJ1-1; D is possibly TRBD1 (5 bases). This CDR3 contains 15 residues. Per the germline V gene, CDR1 is MGHDK and CDR2 is SYGVNS. V dropped 7 bases and J dropped 1 base, with 16 bases sitting between them. This CDR3 is CASTPSDNWNTEAFF. In DNA, the CDR3 is TGTGCCAGCACCCCGTCGGACAATTGGAACACTGAAGCTTTCTTT.

V gene TRBV21-1 combines with J gene TRBJ1-2. TRBV21-1 is assigned pseudogene status. This CDR3 has 9 amino acids. CDR3 loop: CASSIGKTF. In nucleotides, the CDR3 is TGTGCCAGCAGCATCGGTAAGACCTTC.

This chain connects TRBV24-1 to TRBJ2-1, with 12 bases that match TRBD2. The trim removed 5 bases at V and 6 bases at J, leaving 7 bases unmatched. Germline lookup yields CDR1 KGHDR and CDR2 SFDVKD. The CDR3 consists of 16 residues. As DNA, the CDR3 is TGTGCCACCAGTGCCTTGACTAGCGGGAGTATCAATGAGCAGTTCTTC. The encoded protein is CATSALTSGSINEQFF.

This rearrangement joins TRBV29-1 to TRBJ1-1, with D possibly matching TRBD1 (6 bases). Germline CDR1 and CDR2: SQVTM and ANQGSEA. This CDR3 contains 14 residues. V shed 5 bases and J shed 5 bases, with 18 bases lying between them. CDR3 DNA: TGCAGCGTTTTTAATCTTGACAGGACGACTGAAGCTTTCTTT. This translates into CSVFNLDRTTEAFF.

Ten or more counts support this clone. The genes are TRBV10-3 and TRBJ1-6; 8 bases are a match to TRBD1. The J segment lost 5 bases and the V segment lost 10 bases, leaving 7 bases of the junction unmatched. The CDR3 length is 14 residues. Looked up from germline, CDR1 is ENHRY and CDR2 is SYGVKD. The CDR3 nucleotides are TGTGCCACCCTCGGACAGGGAGATAATTCACCCCTCCACTTT. Translated: CATLGQGDNSPLHF.

This chain uses TRBV18 with TRBJ2-2; possible D gene TRBD2, 5 bases. V was clipped by 6 bases and J by 5 bases, with 13 bases between them. Looked up from germline, CDR1 is KGHSH and CDR2 is LQKENI. The CDR3 is 14 residues long. This chain's CDR3 is CASSPETRTGELFF. DNA for the CDR3: TGTGCCAGCTCCCCCGAAACTAGAACCGGGGAGCTGTTTTTT.

This chain joins TRBV30 and TRBJ2-1, with 11 bases lining up with TRBD2. The CDR3 runs 15 residues. The trim removed 3 bases at V and 9 bases at J, leaving 10 bases unmatched. CDR1 GTSNPN and CDR2 SVGIG come from the germline V gene (reference sequence). The CDR3 here is CAWSLLAGEVSEQFF. In DNA form, the CDR3 reads TGTGCCTGGAGCCTACTAGCGGGAGAAGTGAGTGAGCAGTTCTTC. Combining the CDR3 with reference TRBV30 and TRBJ2-1 gives the whole variable domain SQTIHQWPATLVQPVGSPLSLECTVEGTSNPNLYWYRQAAGRGLQLLFYSVGIGQISSEVPQNLSASRPQDRQFILSSKKLLLSDSGFYLCAWSLLAGEVSEQFFGPGTRLTVL.

DNA of the CDR3: TGTGCCAGTAGTAGGCAGGGGGCTACAGATACGCAGTATTTT. As protein: CASSRQGATDTQYF. The V call is TRBV19, the J call TRBJ2-3, with 8 bases lining up with TRBD1. V shed 4 bases, J shed 3 bases, and the junction held 3 bases outside the gene matches. The germline gives CDR1 LNHDA, CDR2 SQIVND (reference sequence). The CDR3 sequence is 14 residues long.

The chain employs TRBV9 and TRBJ2-3; TRBD1 agrees at 7 bases. After removal of 3 bases from V and 10 bases from J, the junction contained 8 bases not matched to a gene. The CDR3 runs to 13 residues. The germline CDR1 and CDR2 sequences are SGDLS and YYNGEE. The CDR3 reads CASSATSGTAQYF. The DNA for the CDR3 is TGTGCCAGCAGCGCTACCTCCGGGACAGCGCAGTATTTT.

The J gene is TRBJ1-5, the V gene TRBV7-8; possible D gene TRBD1, 5 bases. The V end lost 0 bases, the J end lost 3 bases, and 12 bases lay between the germline ends. There are 16 residues in the CDR3. The V gene's germline CDR1 is SGHVS and CDR2 FQNEAQ. CDR3 nucleotides: TGTGCCAGCAGCTTAGCTTCGGCAGGGAACAATCAGCCCCAGCATTTT. This codes for CASSLASAGNNQPQHF.

The chain is built from TRBV23-1 and TRBJ2-2; 8 positions agree with TRBD1. TRBV23-1 is an open reading frame whose function is uncertain. CDR3 length equals 15 residues. After removal of 8 bases from V and 1 base from J, the junction contained 6 bases not matched to a gene. The DNA of the CDR3 is TGCGCCAGCCGACAAGGGACAGGGAACACCGGGGAGCTGTTTTTT. This encodes CASRQGTGNTGELFF.

The CDR3 sequence is CASSLGRASNQPQHF. The CDR3 DNA follows: TGTGCCAGCAGCTTAGGCAGGGCTAGCAATCAGCCCCAGCATTTT. V usage is TRBV7-6 and J usage is TRBJ1-5, with a weak D call TRBD1 (5 bases). Germline CDR1 SGHVS, CDR2 FNYEAQ. CDR3 length: 15 residues. Trimming shortened V by 1 base and J by 0 bases, and 7 bases separated the two germline ends.

The table lists this clone with a count of one. The chain combines TRBV5-4 with TRBJ2-5; D gene ambiguous. The CDR3 consists of 17 residues. The germline CDR1 and CDR2 sequences are SGHNT and YYREEE (reference sequence). V shed 0 bases and J shed 2 bases, with 17 bases lying between them. For the CDR3, the DNA is TGTGCCAGCAGCTTGGGAGCATCGTGGTACTCTCAAGAGACCCAGTACTTC. Translating gives CASSLGASWYSQETQYF.

The rearrangement uses TRBV7-9 and TRBJ2-3; 12 bases map to TRBD2. The CDR3 runs to 16 residues. The germline gives CDR1 SEHNR, CDR2 FQNEAQ (reference sequence). Trimming at V came to 4 bases and at J to 5 bases, leaving 7 bases not matched to a gene. The CDR3 reads CASSSTLAGGKDTQYF. The CDR3, as DNA: TGTGCCAGCAGCTCTACCCTAGCGGGAGGGAAAGATACGCAGTATTTT.

The J gene is TRBJ2-5, the V gene TRBV27; 9 bases are a match to TRBD2. The CDR3 totals 18 residues. V lost 0 bases, J lost 5 bases, and 13 bases stayed unmatched. Germline assignment: CDR1 MNHEY and CDR2 SMNVEV (reference sequence). This CDR3 is CASSLSYPMGGRVETQYF. In DNA, the CDR3 is TGTGCCAGCAGTTTATCGTACCCCATGGGCGGGAGGGTTGAGACCCAGTACTTC.

This clone was found a few times. This CDR3 reads CASSFMTNEQFF. The CDR3 bases are TGTGCCAGCAGTTTTATGACTAATGAGCAGTTCTTC. The chain couples TRBV28 to TRBJ2-1; D remains ambiguous. Per germline, CDR1 MDHEN and CDR2 SYDVKM. Trimming took off 3 bases at V and 7 bases at J, with 7 bases between the two ends. This CDR3 has 12 residues.

The gene calls are TRBV27 and TRBJ2-2, with 11 bases aligning to TRBD2. Losses at the gene ends were 6 bases for V and 6 bases for J; bases not matched to a gene: 0. The germline V gene encodes CDR1 MNHEY and CDR2 SMNVEV (reference sequence). The CDR3 runs 13 residues. The CDR3 nucleotides are TGTGCCAGCAGACTAGCGGGAGCCGGGGAGCTGTTTTTT. This sequence encodes CASRLAGAGELFF.

The chain uses TRBV2 and TRBJ1-1; no firm D call. Germline CDR1 and CDR2: SNHLY and FYNNEI. Deletions cut 7 bases from V and 2 bases from J, with 8 bases between. This CDR3 is 12 amino acids long. This CDR3 is CASNSINTEAFF. CDR3 DNA sequence: TGTGCCAGCAATAGCATTAACACTGAAGCTTTCTTT.

This rearrangement joins TRBV25-1 to TRBJ1-2; tentative D call: TRBD1 (5 bases). Germline V gene sequence: CDR1 MGHDK, CDR2 SYGVNS. The V gene lost 0 bases and the J gene lost 2 bases, with 13 bases spanning the gap. CDR3 length equals 16 residues. The CDR3 here is CASSEYPQGENYGYTF. The CDR3 DNA is TGTGCCAGCAGTGAATATCCTCAGGGCGAAAACTATGGCTACACCTTC.

This clone was seen only a few times. CDR3 in DNA: TGTGCCAGCAGTGAAGCCCCAGGCAGGGGGCAAGATACGCAGTATTTT. Protein: CASSEAPGRGQDTQYF. J is TRBJ2-3 and V is TRBV2, with 8 bases aligning to TRBD1. This CDR3 spans 16 amino acids. V lost 0 bases and J lost 5; bases outside the gene matches: 7. Germline V gives CDR1 SNHLY, CDR2 FYNNEI.

CDR3 sequence: CASSGAGGLYEQYF. CDR3 bases: TGTGCCAGCAGTGGGGCAGGGGGCTTGTACGAGCAGTACTTC. The genes are TRBV2 and TRBJ2-7; 8 bases line up with TRBD1. This CDR3 comprises 14 residues. The J segment lost 4 bases and the V segment lost 4 bases, leaving 6 bases of the junction unmatched. Germline V gene lookup returns CDR1 SNHLY and CDR2 FYNNEI.